This entry lists 4 T cell receptor beta chains sequenced from one sample in a study of shared clonotypes between healthy human individuals. Generated by immunoSEQ multiplex PCR, the TCRdb table keeps only in-frame clones and is missing some. The sample gives some 600,000 clones, approximately 96% of which show up once; less than 0.13% is in the top ten. Naive CD8 cells comprised CD45RO-negative, CCR7-positively selected cells, excluding terminally differentiated effector memory CD45RA+ cells. Sequences were obtained from naive CD8+ T cells sorted from blood. Receptors were obtained from a woman in her twenties or thirties in good health.

The chain has TRBV28 and TRBJ2-5, with 10 bases fitting TRBD1. In germline, CDR1 is MDHEN, CDR2 SYDVKM. CDR3 length: 15 residues. V was pared by 5 bases and J by 1 base, with 4 bases of the junction left unmatched. CDR3 bases: TGTGCCAGCAGTCCGAGGACAGGGGGCCAAGAGACCCAGTACTTC. As protein: CASSPRTGGQETQYF.

The DNA of the CDR3 is TGCGCCAGCAGCCGTGCGGGAGGGCCGTCAGATACGCAGTATTTT. It is translated as CASSRAGGPSDTQYF. The chain couples TRBV4-1 to TRBJ2-3; 9 nucleotides agree with TRBD2. J lost 4 bases, V lost 4 bases, and 6 bases had no gene match. Germline values: CDR1 MGHRA, CDR2 YSYEKL. CDR3 length: 15 amino acids.

V is TRBV5-6 and J is TRBJ1-5, with D uncertain. V lost 4 bases to trimming and J lost 0 bases, with 11 bases between them. The V gene's germline CDR1 is SGHDT and CDR2 YYEEEE. CDR3 length: 15 amino acids. CDR3 protein: CASSGAGNSNQPQHF. The CDR3 bases are TGTGCCAGCAGCGGCGCGGGGAATAGCAATCAGCCCCAGCATTTT. The full variable domain, with the rest looked up from reference TRBV5-6 and TRBJ1-5, is DAGVTQSPTHLIKTRGQQVTLRCSPKSGHDTVSWYQQALGQGPQFIFQYYEEEERQRGNFPDRFSGHQFPNYSSELNVNALLLGDSALYLCASSGAGNSNQPQHFGDGTRLSIL.

Worth noting for this clone: Other DNA variants within this sample encode the same CDR3. CDR3 nucleotides: TGTGCCAGCAGTTACCGGGGCGCGGGCACAGATACGCAGTATTTT. Protein sequence: CASSYRGAGTDTQYF. The chain joins TRBV28 to TRBJ2-3; D tentatively reads TRBD1 or TRBD2 (5 bases each). This CDR3 is 15 amino acids long. V lost 4 bases to trimming and J lost 1 base, with 12 bases between them. CDR1 MDHEN and CDR2 SYDVKM come from the germline V gene.